Listed below are T cell receptor beta chains from one sample, sequenced in a study of T cell responses to AZD1222 COVID-19 vaccine. Sequenced by immunoSEQ multiplex PCR; TCRdb stores in-frame clones only, minus some. The sample contains about 79,000 clones, around 90% of which appear only once. This material consisted of peripheral blood, taken on day 0 of MenACWY control vaccination. The receptors originated from an adult in good health. Both conserved end residues are part of each CDR3. The order of the fields is V gene, D gene, J gene, clone size, CDR3 protein, CDR3 DNA. D genes are given only for firm matches. The size entry is marked missing in some rows and otherwise reads once, few, many or a size class.

v_call: TRBV5-1; d_call: TRBD1; j_call: TRBJ1-2; clone_size: .; cdr3_aa: CASSAGTATYGYTF; cdr3_nt: TGCGCCAGCAGCGCCGGGACAGCGACCTATGGCTACACCTTC
v_call: TRBV18; d_call: TRBD1; j_call: TRBJ2-1; clone_size: .; cdr3_aa: CASSPWTGRDNEQFF; cdr3_nt: TGTGCCAGCTCACCCTGGACAGGGCGGGACAATGAGCAGTTCTTC
v_call: TRBV2; d_call: TRBD2; j_call: TRBJ2-5; clone_size: few; cdr3_aa: CASTGLAGVQETQYF; cdr3_nt: TGTGCCAGCACCGGACTAGCGGGAGTCCAAGAGACCCAGTACTTC
v_call: TRBV18; d_call: .; j_call: TRBJ2-5; clone_size: .; cdr3_aa: CASSPRPGFEGETQYF; cdr3_nt: TGTGCCAGCTCACCCCGCCCGGGTTTTGAGGGAGAGACCCAGTACTTC
v_call: TRBV7-9; d_call: TRBD1; j_call: TRBJ1-6; clone_size: .; cdr3_aa: CASSPTGSDSPLHF; cdr3_nt: TGTGCCAGCAGCCCGACAGGGAGTGACTCACCCCTCCACTTT
v_call: TRBV25-1; d_call: .; j_call: TRBJ1-2; clone_size: .; cdr3_aa: CASSAGAGNYGYTF; cdr3_nt: TGTGCCAGCAGTGCTGGGGCGGGTAACTATGGCTACACCTTC
v_call: TRBV28; d_call: TRBD1; j_call: TRBJ1-5; clone_size: .; cdr3_aa: CASSFDRAVSNQPQHF; cdr3_nt: TGTGCCAGCAGTTTTGACAGGGCAGTGAGCAATCAGCCCCAGCATTTT
v_call: TRBV19; d_call: .; j_call: TRBJ1-2; clone_size: .; cdr3_aa: CASATTYGYTF; cdr3_nt: TGTGCCAGTGCCACTACTTATGGCTACACCTTC
v_call: TRBV10-2; d_call: .; j_call: TRBJ1-4; clone_size: .; cdr3_aa: CASRTGPATNEKLFF; cdr3_nt: TGCGCCAGCAGAACAGGGCCTGCAACTAATGAAAAACTGTTTTTT
v_call: TRBV11-1; d_call: TRBD1; j_call: TRBJ2-2; clone_size: .; cdr3_aa: CASSTGTGGNTGELFF; cdr3_nt: TGTGCCAGCAGCACCGGGACAGGGGGCAATACCGGGGAGCTGTTTTTT
v_call: TRBV9; d_call: .; j_call: TRBJ2-7; clone_size: once; cdr3_aa: CASSVGDALVAEQYF; cdr3_nt: TGTGCCAGCAGCGTTGGGGATGCACTAGTTGCCGAGCAGTACTTC
v_call: TRBV13; d_call: TRBD2; j_call: TRBJ2-1; clone_size: .; cdr3_aa: CASSLASGYNEQFF; cdr3_nt: TGTGCCAGCAGCTTGGCTAGCGGATACAATGAGCAGTTCTTC
v_call: TRBV7-2; d_call: TRBD1; j_call: TRBJ2-1; clone_size: .; cdr3_aa: CASSLTGTGGTYEQFF; cdr3_nt: TGTGCCAGCAGCTTGACCGGGACAGGGGGTACCTATGAGCAGTTCTTC
v_call: TRBV10-3; d_call: .; j_call: TRBJ2-5; clone_size: .; cdr3_aa: CAIRGAEETQYF; cdr3_nt: TGTGCCATACGGGGGGCAGAAGAGACCCAGTACTTC
v_call: TRBV18; d_call: TRBD1; j_call: TRBJ1-2; clone_size: .; cdr3_aa: CASSLQTGNYGYTF; cdr3_nt: TGTGCCAGCTCACTTCAGACAGGGAACTATGGCTACACCTTC
v_call: TRBV18; d_call: .; j_call: TRBJ1-4; clone_size: .; cdr3_aa: CASSPGGDEKLFF; cdr3_nt: TGTGCCAGCTCACCAGGGGGCGATGAAAAACTGTTTTTT
v_call: TRBV10-2; d_call: TRBD2; j_call: TRBJ2-1; clone_size: .; cdr3_aa: CASSEIAGEGSEQFF; cdr3_nt: TGCGCCAGCAGTGAGATAGCGGGAGAGGGCTCTGAGCAGTTCTTC
v_call: TRBV6-6; d_call: .; j_call: TRBJ1-2; clone_size: .; cdr3_aa: CASSTSTDGYGYTF; cdr3_nt: TGTGCCAGCAGTACCTCGACTGATGGCTATGGCTACACCTTC
v_call: TRBV5-5; d_call: TRBD1; j_call: TRBJ1-4; clone_size: .; cdr3_aa: CASSLFGQGAEKLFF; cdr3_nt: TGTGCCAGCAGCTTGTTTGGCCAGGGGGCAGAAAAACTGTTTTTT
v_call: TRBV20-1; d_call: .; j_call: TRBJ2-7; clone_size: .; cdr3_aa: CSAKGPYEQYF; cdr3_nt: TGCAGTGCAAAGGGCCCCTACGAGCAGTACTTC
v_call: TRBV7-9; d_call: .; j_call: TRBJ1-4; clone_size: .; cdr3_aa: CASSLTASGNEKLFF; cdr3_nt: TGTGCCAGCAGCCTAACAGCCTCGGGTAATGAAAAACTGTTTTTT
v_call: TRBV28; d_call: .; j_call: TRBJ2-3; clone_size: .; cdr3_aa: CASSLVGRTDTQYF; cdr3_nt: TGTGCCAGCAGTTTAGTTGGGAGGACAGATACGCAGTATTTT
v_call: TRBV6-5; d_call: TRBD1; j_call: TRBJ1-2; clone_size: .; cdr3_aa: CASWDRRYGYTF; cdr3_nt: TGTGCCAGTTGGGACAGGAGATATGGCTACACCTTC
v_call: TRBV5-6; d_call: TRBD1; j_call: TRBJ1-4; clone_size: .; cdr3_aa: CASSLSRARGQEKLFF; cdr3_nt: TGTGCCAGCAGCCTCTCCCGGGCCAGGGGGCAGGAAAAACTGTTTTTT
v_call: TRBV19; d_call: .; j_call: TRBJ1-3; clone_size: .; cdr3_aa: CASSIQSSGNTIYF; cdr3_nt: TGTGCCAGTAGTATACAGAGCTCTGGAAACACCATATATTTT
v_call: TRBV24-1; d_call: TRBD1; j_call: TRBJ2-2; clone_size: .; cdr3_aa: CATSDSGTGNTGELFF; cdr3_nt: TGTGCCACCAGTGATTCCGGGACAGGGAACACCGGGGAGCTGTTTTTT
v_call: TRBV5-5; d_call: .; j_call: TRBJ1-1; clone_size: .; cdr3_aa: CASSFGQNTEAFF; cdr3_nt: TGTGCCAGCAGCTTTGGACAGAACACTGAAGCTTTCTTT
v_call: TRBV27; d_call: TRBD1; j_call: TRBJ2-5; clone_size: .; cdr3_aa: CASSSTTGTEKQETQYF; cdr3_nt: TGTGCCAGCAGTTCCACCACCGGGACAGAAAAACAAGAGACCCAGTACTTC
v_call: TRBV5-6; d_call: .; j_call: TRBJ2-1; clone_size: .; cdr3_aa: CASSLGLNNEQFF; cdr3_nt: TGTGCCAGCAGCTTGGGGCTCAACAATGAGCAGTTCTTC
v_call: TRBV24-1; d_call: .; j_call: TRBJ1-5; clone_size: once; cdr3_aa: CATSVNSNQPQHF; cdr3_nt: TGTGCCACCAGTGTAAATAGCAATCAGCCCCAGCATTTT
v_call: TRBV28; d_call: .; j_call: TRBJ1-5; clone_size: few; cdr3_aa: CASGFLSNQPQHF; cdr3_nt: TGTGCCAGCGGATTCTTAAGCAATCAGCCCCAGCATTTT
v_call: TRBV7-9; d_call: .; j_call: TRBJ2-2; clone_size: .; cdr3_aa: CASSLAVTGELFF; cdr3_nt: TGTGCCAGCAGCTTAGCGGTCACCGGGGAGCTGTTTTTT
v_call: TRBV4-3; d_call: .; j_call: TRBJ2-1; clone_size: .; cdr3_aa: CASSQGGASRNEQFF; cdr3_nt: TGCGCCAGCAGCCAAGGGGGGGCTAGCCGGAATGAGCAGTTCTTC
v_call: TRBV20-1; d_call: .; j_call: TRBJ2-7; clone_size: .; cdr3_aa: CSASNPQKSSYEQYF; cdr3_nt: TGCAGTGCTAGTAATCCGCAGAAAAGCTCCTACGAGCAGTACTTC
v_call: TRBV5-8; d_call: TRBD1; j_call: TRBJ2-1; clone_size: once; cdr3_aa: CASSSGQGTYNEQFF; cdr3_nt: TGTGCCAGCAGCTCTGGACAGGGCACCTACAATGAGCAGTTCTTC
v_call: TRBV28; d_call: .; j_call: TRBJ2-7; clone_size: .; cdr3_aa: CASSIDSSYEQYF; cdr3_nt: TGTGCCAGCAGTATCGACAGCTCCTACGAGCAGTACTTC
v_call: TRBV30; d_call: TRBD1; j_call: TRBJ2-7; clone_size: .; cdr3_aa: CAWSPPTGLGYEQYF; cdr3_nt: TGTGCCTGGAGCCCACCGACAGGGTTGGGGTACGAGCAGTACTTC
v_call: TRBV28; d_call: .; j_call: TRBJ2-7; clone_size: few; cdr3_aa: CASRMGYAGPYEQYF; cdr3_nt: TGTGCCAGCCGGATGGGATATGCGGGGCCCTACGAGCAGTACTTC
v_call: TRBV6-2/TRBV6-3; d_call: .; j_call: TRBJ1-1; clone_size: .; cdr3_aa: CASSYGAGWVNTEAFF; cdr3_nt: TGTGCCAGCAGTTACGGAGCAGGGTGGGTGAACACTGAAGCTTTCTTT
v_call: TRBV6-5; d_call: .; j_call: TRBJ1-1; clone_size: .; cdr3_aa: CASSYSPGVGTEAFF; cdr3_nt: TGTGCCAGCAGTTACTCTCCAGGGGTGGGCACTGAAGCTTTCTTT
v_call: TRBV7-2; d_call: .; j_call: TRBJ1-1; clone_size: .; cdr3_aa: CASSSQMNTEAFF; cdr3_nt: TGTGCCAGCAGCTCACAGATGAACACTGAAGCTTTCTTT